This TCR beta chain comes out of a study of cytomegalovirus exposure and HLA in healthy donors. Study at large: A subsequent analysis stated that the 110 or so validation repertoires were run on the same platform as the roughly 710 first-cohort repertoires.

V was trimmed by 4 bases and J by 4 bases, leaving 15 bases between them. The CDR3 consists of 15 residues. Germline V lookup: CDR1 SGHNT, CDR2 YYREEE (reference sequence). Regarding this clone: What it binds is unknown.

The study's findings and limits: Despite most TCR sequences being rare, some public TCRs occurred in many donors. In vitro data verified a few CMV-associated chains as specific for CMV antigens. The study labeled 180 or so TCR beta chains cytomegalovirus-associated.

Clones were sequenced by immunoSEQ multiplex PCR, and TCRdb holds only the in-frame ones, with some missing. Of about 160,000 clones listed, approximately 87% are singletons. Sequences were obtained from PBMCs. The clonotype comes from a woman between 25 and 40 years old in good health and CMV-seronegative. V is TRBV5-4 and J is TRBJ2-1, with D maybe TRBD2 (5 bases). The chain's CDR3 is CASSIGGLIYNEQFF. The CDR3 bases are TGTGCCAGCAGCATCGGTGGACTGATATACAATGAGCAGTTCTTC.